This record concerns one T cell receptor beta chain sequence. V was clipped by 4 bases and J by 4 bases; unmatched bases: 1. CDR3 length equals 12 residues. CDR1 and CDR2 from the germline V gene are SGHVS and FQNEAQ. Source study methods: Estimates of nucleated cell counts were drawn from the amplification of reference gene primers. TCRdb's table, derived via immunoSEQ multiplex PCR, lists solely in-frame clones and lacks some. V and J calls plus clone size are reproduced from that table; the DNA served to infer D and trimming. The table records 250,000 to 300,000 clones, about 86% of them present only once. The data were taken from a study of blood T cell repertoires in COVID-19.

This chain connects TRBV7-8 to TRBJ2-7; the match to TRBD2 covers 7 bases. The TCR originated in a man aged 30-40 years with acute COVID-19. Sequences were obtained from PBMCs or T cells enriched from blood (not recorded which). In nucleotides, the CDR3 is TGTGCCAGCAGCTGGGGGGGGTACGAGCAGTACGTC. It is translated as CASSWGGYEQYV.